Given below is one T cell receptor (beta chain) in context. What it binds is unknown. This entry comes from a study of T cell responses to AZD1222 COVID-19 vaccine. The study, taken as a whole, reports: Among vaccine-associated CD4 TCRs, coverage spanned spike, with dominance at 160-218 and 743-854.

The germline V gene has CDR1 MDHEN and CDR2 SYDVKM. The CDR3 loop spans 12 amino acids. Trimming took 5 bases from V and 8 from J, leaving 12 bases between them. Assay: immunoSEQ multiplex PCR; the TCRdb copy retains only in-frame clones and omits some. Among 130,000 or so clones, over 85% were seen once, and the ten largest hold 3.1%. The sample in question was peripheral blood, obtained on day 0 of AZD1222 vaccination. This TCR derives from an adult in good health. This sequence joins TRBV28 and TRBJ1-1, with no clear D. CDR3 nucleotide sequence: TGTGCCAGCAGTCCCCTCGGTCTAGAAGCTTTCTTT. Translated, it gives CASSPLGLEAFF.